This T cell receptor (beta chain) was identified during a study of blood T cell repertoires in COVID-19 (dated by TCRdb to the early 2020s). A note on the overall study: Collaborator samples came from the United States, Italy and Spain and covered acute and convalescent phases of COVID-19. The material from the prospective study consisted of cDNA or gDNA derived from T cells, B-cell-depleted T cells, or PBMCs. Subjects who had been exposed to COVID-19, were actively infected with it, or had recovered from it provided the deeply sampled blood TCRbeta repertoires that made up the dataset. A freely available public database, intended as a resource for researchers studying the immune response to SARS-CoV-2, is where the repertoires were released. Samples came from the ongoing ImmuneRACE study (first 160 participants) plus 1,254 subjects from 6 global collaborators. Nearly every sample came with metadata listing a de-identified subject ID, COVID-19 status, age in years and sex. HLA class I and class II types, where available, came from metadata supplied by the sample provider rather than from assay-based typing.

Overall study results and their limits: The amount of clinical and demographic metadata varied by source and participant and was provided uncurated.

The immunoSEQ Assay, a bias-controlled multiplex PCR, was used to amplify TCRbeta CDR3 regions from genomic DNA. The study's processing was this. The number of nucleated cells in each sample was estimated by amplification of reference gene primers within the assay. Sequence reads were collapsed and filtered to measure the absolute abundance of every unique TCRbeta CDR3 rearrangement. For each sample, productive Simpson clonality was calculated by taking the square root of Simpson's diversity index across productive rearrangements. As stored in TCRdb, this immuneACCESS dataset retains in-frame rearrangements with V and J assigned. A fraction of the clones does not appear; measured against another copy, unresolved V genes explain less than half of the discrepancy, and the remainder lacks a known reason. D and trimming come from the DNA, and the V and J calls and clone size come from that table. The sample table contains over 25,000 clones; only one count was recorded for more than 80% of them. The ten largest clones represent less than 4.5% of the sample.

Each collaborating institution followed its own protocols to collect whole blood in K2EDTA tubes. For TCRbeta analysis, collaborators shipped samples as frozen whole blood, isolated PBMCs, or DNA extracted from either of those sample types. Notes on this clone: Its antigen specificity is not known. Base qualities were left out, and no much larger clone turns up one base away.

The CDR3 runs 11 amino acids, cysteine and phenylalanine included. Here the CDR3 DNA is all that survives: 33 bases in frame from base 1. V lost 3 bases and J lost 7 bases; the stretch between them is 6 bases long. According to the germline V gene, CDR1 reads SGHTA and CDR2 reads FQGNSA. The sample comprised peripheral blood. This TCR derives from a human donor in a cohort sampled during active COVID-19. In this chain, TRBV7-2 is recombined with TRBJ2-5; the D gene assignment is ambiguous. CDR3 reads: CASSFSWTQYF. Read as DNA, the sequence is TGTGCCAGCAGCTTTTCCTGGACCCAGTACTTC.